What follows are 17 T cell receptor beta chains derived from one specimen sequenced in a study of blood T cell repertoires in COVID-19. Libraries were prepared by immunoSEQ multiplex PCR; TCRdb keeps only in-frame clonotypes and omits some of them. Seen here are about 240,000 clones, about 90% observed once, and the top ten hold less than 4%. The sample taken for sequencing was PBMCs or T cells enriched from blood (not recorded which). These receptor sequences come from a middle-aged woman with acute COVID-19.

The chain has TRBV19 and TRBJ1-6; 8 nucleotides agree with TRBD1. V gave up 6 bases and J gave up 7 bases; unmatched junction bases: 11. This CDR3 has 16 amino acids. Germline V gene sequence: CDR1 LNHDA, CDR2 SQIVND (reference sequence). In DNA form, the CDR3 reads TGTGCCAGTAGGAGTGCCGGACAGGGTGGGAATTCACCCCTCCACTTT. This gives the protein CASRSAGQGGNSPLHF. The variable domain in full, completed from reference TRBV19 and TRBJ1-6, reads DGGITQSPKYLFRKEGQNVTLSCEQNLNHDAMYWYRQDPGQGLRLIYYSQIVNDFQKGDIAEGYSVSREKKESFPLTVTSAQKNPTAFYLCASRSAGQGGNSPLHFGNGTRLTVT.

The count of this clone is one. The V and J genes are TRBV10-1 and TRBJ2-1; no definite D call. V was pared by 0 bases and J by 6 bases, with 18 bases between. CDR1 WNHNN and CDR2 SYGVQD come from the germline V gene (reference sequence). CDR3 size: 17 residues. CDR3 loop: CASSESNVLYSSNEQFF. In nucleotides, the CDR3 is TGCGCCAGCAGTGAGTCGAACGTTTTGTATTCGAGCAATGAGCAGTTCTTC.

The chain uses TRBV9 and TRBJ1-5; D remains ambiguous. CDR1 and CDR2 (germline): SGDLS, YYNGEE. V shed 3 bases and J shed 0 bases, with 4 bases lying between them. The CDR3 length is 13 residues. The CDR3 nucleotides are TGTGCCAGCAGCGGTAATAGCAATCAGCCCCAGCATTTT. Protein sequence: CASSGNSNQPQHF.

V gene TRBV11-2 combines with J gene TRBJ1-4; D is undetermined. Germline V CDR1 and CDR2: SGHAT, FQNNGV. V lost 6 bases and J lost 7, with 12 bases in between. The CDR3 loop spans 13 amino acids. CDR3 bases: TGTGCCAGCAGTGGGCCAGGCTCTGAAAAACTGTTTTTT. It specifies CASSGPGSEKLFF. The entire variable domain, with the rest obtained from reference TRBV11-2 and TRBJ1-4, is as follows: EAGVAQSPRYKIIEKRQSVAFWCNPISGHATLYWYQQILGQGPKLLIQFQNNGVVDDSQLPKDRFSAERLKGVDSTLKIQPAKLEDSAVYLCASSGPGSEKLFFGSGTQLSVL.

The rearrangement joins TRBV21-1 to TRBJ2-2; TRBD2 is the table's D call and was not checked against the DNA. TRBV21-1 is classified as a pseudogene. The CDR3 is 17 residues long. As DNA, the CDR3 is TGTGCCAGCAGCTCTCGGACTAGCGGGAGACACACCGGGGAGCTGTTTTTT. Translating gives CASSSRTSGRHTGELFF.

This chain joins TRBV18 and TRBJ2-3; D not resolved. The V gene's germline CDR1 is KGHSH and CDR2 LQKENI. The CDR3 totals 16 residues. Between the trimmed V and J ends, which lost 2 bases and 1 base, there was a span of 13 bases. DNA for the CDR3: TGTGCCAGCTCACCAACGACTGCCACTCGCACAGATACGCAGTATTTT. Its protein product is CASSPTTATRTDTQYF.

Notes on this clone: The junction and the germline gene differ at one end; a read error may be behind it. The chain is built from TRBV28 and TRBJ1-5, with D possibly being TRBD1 (6 bases). Germline-derived CDR1 and CDR2 are MDHEN and SYDVKM. The CDR3 contains 12 residues. The CDR3 here is CASSPPRTARDF. The CDR3 nucleotides are TGTGCCAGCAGTCCCCCCAGGACAGCTCGGGATTTT. Full variable domain (missing parts from reference TRBV28 and TRBJ1-5): DVKVTQSSRYLVKRTGEKVFLECVQDMDHENMFWYRQDPGLGLRLIYFSYDVKMKEKGDIPEGYSVSREKKERFSLILESASTNQTSMYLCASSPPRTARDFGDGTRLSIL.

The count of this clone is one. The chain combines TRBV4-1 with TRBJ2-5; 9 bases line up with TRBD2. Germline V gene data show CDR1 as MGHRA and CDR2 as YSYEKL. The CDR3 runs to 15 residues. V dropped 4 bases and J dropped 4; count of bases not matched to a gene: 7. CDR3 nucleotides: TGCGCCAGCAGCCTGCTAGCGGGGACTCCAGAGACCCAGTACTTC. It yields the protein CASSLLAGTPETQYF.

This chain links TRBV6-5 with TRBJ1-3; 9 bases fit TRBD1. CDR1 and CDR2 (germline): MNHEY, SVGAGI. V lost 6 bases and J lost 0; bases outside the gene matches: 3. This CDR3 has 15 residues. The CDR3 nucleotides read TGTGCCAGCAGCAGGGACAGGGCCTCTGGAAACACCATATATTTT. Translation gives CASSRDRASGNTIYF.

The chain recombines TRBV15 with TRBJ2-2; 10 nucleotides align to TRBD2. Germline V gives CDR1 LNHNV, CDR2 YYDKDF (reference sequence). J gave up 1 base and V 3 bases, and 2 bases lay outside the gene matches. The CDR3 runs to 16 residues. CDR3 coding DNA: TGTGCCACCAGCAGTTTAGCGGGAGGGAACACCGGGGAGCTGTTTTTT. Protein: CATSSLAGGNTGELFF.

This chain uses TRBV4-1 with TRBJ1-2; D ambiguous. CDR1 and CDR2 from the germline V gene are MGHRA and YSYEKL. V was cut by 3 bases and J by 2 bases, with 22 bases left in between. This CDR3 region has 18 residues. CDR3 residues: CASSHPGEPLPRNYGYTF. The CDR3 region has the DNA TGCGCCAGCAGCCACCCCGGGGAGCCTTTGCCCAGAAACTATGGCTACACCTTC.

The sample holds a few counts of this clone. V usage is TRBV19 and J usage is TRBJ1-4; 8 nucleotides align to TRBD1. Germline V lookup: CDR1 LNHDA, CDR2 SQIVND (reference sequence). The CDR3 contains 15 residues. The V segment lost 7 bases and the J segment 0 bases; nucleotides outside the gene matches: 4. The DNA for the CDR3 is TGTGCCAGTAACGCAGGGGGCACAACTAATGAAAAACTGTTTTTT. It encodes CASNAGGTTNEKLFF.

CDR3 sequence (DNA): TGTGCCAGCAGCTCACCCCGGACTACCAATGAGCAGTTCTTC. Translated, it gives CASSSPRTTNEQFF. This chain uses TRBV7-2 with TRBJ2-1; D perhaps matches TRBD2 (6 bases). The V and J ends lost 4 bases and 6 bases respectively, with 13 bases between them. Germline values: CDR1 SGHTA, CDR2 FQGNSA. CDR3 size: 14 residues.

The sample holds one count of this clone. V is TRBV10-3 and J is TRBJ1-3; D is undetermined. The CDR3 spans 17 residues. Germline-derived CDR1 and CDR2 are ENHRY and SYGVKD. V was pared by 1 base and J by 4 bases, with 17 bases between. The CDR3 DNA sequence: TGTGCCATCAGTGAGTTAAACAGTCAGTTGTCCGGAAACACCATATATTTT. Protein sequence: CAISELNSQLSGNTIYF.

The chain recombines TRBV28 with TRBJ2-1; 7 positions match TRBD2. The CDR3 has 16 amino acids. V shed 6 bases and J 4 bases; nucleotides not matched to a gene: 12. Per germline, CDR1 MDHEN and CDR2 SYDVKM. The CDR3 DNA sequence: TGTGCCAGCAGAGCGGGACTAAGTAAGGGGTACAATGAGCAGTTCTTC. Translation: CASRAGLSKGYNEQFF.

The genes are TRBV20-1 and TRBJ1-2; TRBD1 matches 8 bases. The junction had 8 bases not matched to a gene; V was cut back by 3 bases and J by 8 bases. The germline CDR1 and CDR2 sequences are DFQATT and SNEGSKA (reference sequence). This CDR3 contains 13 residues. CDR3 bases: TGCAGTGCTAGTGCGACAGGGGCCTCCGGCTACACCTTC. Encoded protein: CSASATGASGYTF.

V and J are TRBV6-5 and TRBJ2-7, with 8 nucleotides matching TRBD2. The junction had 4 bases not matched to a gene; V was cut back by 2 bases and J by 4 bases. The germline V gene has CDR1 MNHEY and CDR2 SVGAGI. This CDR3 contains 14 residues. The CDR3 sequence: CASSYLREGYEQYF. The CDR3 nucleotides read TGTGCCAGCAGTTACCTTCGGGAGGGATACGAGCAGTACTTC.